Listed below are T cell receptor beta chains from one sample, sequenced in a study of naive and memory T cell subsets. TCRdb redid the calling of the UMI-ligation and nested PCR reads with MiXCR, one entry per CDR3 protein. This sample yields 75,000 to 85,000 distinct CDR3 sequences, of which about an eighth are seen a single time; 0.7% to 0.95% belongs to the top ten. The sequenced sample was central memory CD4+ T cells from blood. These receptors came from a human donor in good health. CDR3s include the opening cysteine and the closing phenylalanine or tryptophan. The order of the fields is D gene, V gene, J gene, CDR3 protein. A D gene is named only where the DNA matches it firmly.

TRBD2	TRBV24-1	TRBJ2-1	CATSESLAGFGTNNEQFF
NA	TRBV27	TRBJ1-5	CASSLNVDQPQHF
NA	TRBV11-2	TRBJ2-4	CASSLGGNIQYF
NA	TRBV27	TRBJ1-6	CASSLAGSPLHF
TRBD2	TRBV28	TRBJ2-3	CASRTSSGRGADTQYF
TRBD1	TRBV7-6	TRBJ2-7	CASSLAQGAGEQYF
NA	TRBV7-2	TRBJ2-3	CASSSRPLDTQYF
NA	TRBV6-1	TRBJ2-5	CASSMNNQETQYF
NA	TRBV11-1	TRBJ2-2	CASSLALSQGAGELFF
NA	TRBV20-1	TRBJ1-2	CSARAHSTNYGYTF
NA	TRBV20-1	TRBJ1-5	CSASRGRRNQPQHF
TRBD2	TRBV4-3	TRBJ2-1	CASSLLGLAGRNEQFF
NA	TRBV7-9	TRBJ1-2	CASSLSPNYGYTF
NA	TRBV29-1	TRBJ1-5	CSVGGGGNQPQHF
NA	TRBV10-3	TRBJ1-5	CAISGQGESQPQHF
TRBD2	TRBV6-5	TRBJ2-7	CASRKGLVGLYEQYF
NA	TRBV6-1	TRBJ1-1	CASIDTEAFF
TRBD2	TRBV28	TRBJ2-1	CAGGGAGVYNEQFF
NA	TRBV12-3/TRBV12-4	TRBJ1-2	CASTFRGNYGYTF
NA	TRBV3-1	TRBJ1-2	CASSQEGFEGYTF
NA	TRBV7-9	TRBJ2-3	CASSGRGTQYF
NA	TRBV7-6	TRBJ1-2	CASSLDQSPNYGYTF
NA	TRBV28	TRBJ1-2	CASSFGVTNYGYTF
TRBD2	TRBV5-1	TRBJ2-1	CASSLEARTSHNEQFF
TRBD1	TRBV20-1	TRBJ1-2	CSARWTGTYGYTF
NA	TRBV9	TRBJ2-7	CASSERLGSREQYF
NA	TRBV29-1	TRBJ2-5	CSVFLGETQYF
NA	TRBV11-1	TRBJ2-1	CASSTRLSYNEQFF
NA	TRBV25-1	TRBJ2-5	CASSSTSEETQYF
TRBD1	TRBV15	TRBJ1-2	CATSREQGGYGYTF
TRBD1	TRBV3-1	TRBJ1-1	CASSRNRGTEAFF
TRBD2	TRBV20-1	TRBJ2-7	CSATAGTSGYEQYF
NA	TRBV29-1	TRBJ2-1	CSVDVQRPIF
NA	TRBV6-5	TRBJ1-5	CATSKQGNQPQHF
TRBD2	TRBV30	TRBJ2-1	CAWSMGLAGGNEQFF
NA	TRBV4-2	TRBJ2-2	CASSQGPVTGELFF
NA	TRBV20-1	TRBJ1-6	CSASPRRGVSPLHF
NA	TRBV18	TRBJ2-7	CASSPPLGAVLGLYEQYF
TRBD2	TRBV29-1	TRBJ2-1	CSVHRNRGGEQFF
NA	TRBV30	TRBJ1-1	CAWGPGINTEAFF
NA	TRBV28	TRBJ2-1	CASSSPEAGRVNEQFF
NA	TRBV9	TRBJ2-2	CASSPPPLGAGELFF
NA	TRBV5-6	TRBJ2-5	CASSVGRGQETQYF
NA	TRBV7-3	TRBJ2-1	CASSLVVDSNEQFF
TRBD2	TRBV20-1	TRBJ2-7	CSARRLAGEPYEQYF
TRBD2	TRBV10-3	TRBJ2-1	CAIKREGQRNEQFF
NA	TRBV3-1	TRBJ2-5	CASSQTRPRTQYF
NA	TRBV18	TRBJ1-2	CASSRGQSGYTF
NA	TRBV5-6	TRBJ2-1	CASSWAGSVFSEQFF
TRBD2	TRBV14	TRBJ2-1	CASSREGGSYNEQFF
NA	TRBV4-1	TRBJ1-6	CASSQLGYPLHF
TRBD2	TRBV19	TRBJ2-1	CASTARTTSGRAYEQFF
NA	TRBV4-1	TRBJ2-7	CASSQDLTGWDEQYF
NA	TRBV15	TRBJ2-3	CATSTGSRWDTQYF